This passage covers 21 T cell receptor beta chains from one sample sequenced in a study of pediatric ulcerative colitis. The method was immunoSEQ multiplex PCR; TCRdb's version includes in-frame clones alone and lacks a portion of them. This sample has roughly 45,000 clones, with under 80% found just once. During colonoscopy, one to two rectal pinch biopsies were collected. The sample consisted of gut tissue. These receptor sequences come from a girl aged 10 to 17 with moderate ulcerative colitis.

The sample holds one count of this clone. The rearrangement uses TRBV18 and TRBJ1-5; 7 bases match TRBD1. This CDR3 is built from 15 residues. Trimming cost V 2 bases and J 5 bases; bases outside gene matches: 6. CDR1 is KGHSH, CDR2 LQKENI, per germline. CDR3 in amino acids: CASSPRQGGYQPQHF. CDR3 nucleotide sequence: TGTGCCAGCTCACCAAGACAGGGAGGTTATCAGCCCCAGCATTTT.

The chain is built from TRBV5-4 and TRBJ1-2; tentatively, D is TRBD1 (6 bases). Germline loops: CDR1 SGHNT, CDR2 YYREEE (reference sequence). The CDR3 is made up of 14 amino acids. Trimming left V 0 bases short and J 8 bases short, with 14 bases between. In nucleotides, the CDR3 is TGTGCCAGCAGCTTGGCCGCCAGGGGAAACGGCTACACCTTC. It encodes CASSLAARGNGYTF.

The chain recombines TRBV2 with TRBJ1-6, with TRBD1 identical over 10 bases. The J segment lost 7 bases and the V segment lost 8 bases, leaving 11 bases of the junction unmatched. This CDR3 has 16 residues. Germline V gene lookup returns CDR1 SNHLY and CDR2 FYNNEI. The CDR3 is CASLITPGQGNSPLHF. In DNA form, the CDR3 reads TGTGCCAGCTTAATTACACCGGGACAGGGGAATTCACCCCTCCACTTT.

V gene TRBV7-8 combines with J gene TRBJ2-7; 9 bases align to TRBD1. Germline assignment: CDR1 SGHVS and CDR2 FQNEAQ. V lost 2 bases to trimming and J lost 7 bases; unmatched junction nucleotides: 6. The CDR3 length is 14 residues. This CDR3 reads CASSLSGQGREQYF. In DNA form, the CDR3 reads TGTGCCAGCAGCTTAAGTGGACAGGGGAGGGAGCAGTACTTC. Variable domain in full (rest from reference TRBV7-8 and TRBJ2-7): GAGVSQSPRYKVAKRGQDVALRCDPISGHVSLFWYQQALGQGPEFLTYFQNEAQLDKSGLPSDRFFAERPEGSVSTLKIQRTQQEDSAVYLCASSLSGQGREQYFGPGTRLTVT.

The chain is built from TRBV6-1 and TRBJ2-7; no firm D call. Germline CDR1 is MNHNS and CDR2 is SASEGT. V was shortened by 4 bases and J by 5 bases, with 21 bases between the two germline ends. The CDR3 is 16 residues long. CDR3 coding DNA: TGTGCCAGCAGTGCCTCCTTAGGGATAGGTCTCCACGAGCAGTACTTC. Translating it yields CASSASLGIGLHEQYF.

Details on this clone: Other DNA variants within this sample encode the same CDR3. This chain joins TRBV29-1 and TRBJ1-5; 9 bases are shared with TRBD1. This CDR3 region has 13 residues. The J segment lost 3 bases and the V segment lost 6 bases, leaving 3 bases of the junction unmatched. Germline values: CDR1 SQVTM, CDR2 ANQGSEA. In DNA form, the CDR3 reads TGCAGCGTGGGACAGGGCCCCAATCAGCCCCAGCATTTT. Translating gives CSVGQGPNQPQHF.

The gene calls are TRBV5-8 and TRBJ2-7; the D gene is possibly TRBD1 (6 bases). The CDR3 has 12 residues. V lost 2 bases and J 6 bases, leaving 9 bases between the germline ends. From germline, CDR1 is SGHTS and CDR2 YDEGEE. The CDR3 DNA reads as TGTGCCAGCAGCTTTGGACAGCGCGAGCAGTACTTC. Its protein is CASSFGQREQYF.

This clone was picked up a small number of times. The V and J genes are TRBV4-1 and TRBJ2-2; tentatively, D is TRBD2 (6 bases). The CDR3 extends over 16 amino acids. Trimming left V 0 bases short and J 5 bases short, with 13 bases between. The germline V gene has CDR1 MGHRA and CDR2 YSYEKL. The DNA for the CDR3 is TGCGCCAGCAGCCAAGAAAACCTAGCGAGAACCGGGGAGCTGTTTTTT. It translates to CASSQENLARTGELFF.

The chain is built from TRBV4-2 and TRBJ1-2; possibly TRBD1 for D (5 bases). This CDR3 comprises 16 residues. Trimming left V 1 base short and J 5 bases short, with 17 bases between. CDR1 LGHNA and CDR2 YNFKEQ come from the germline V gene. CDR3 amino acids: CASSQGGSAGPYGYTF. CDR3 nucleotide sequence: TGTGCCAGCAGCCAAGGGGGGAGTGCGGGCCCTTATGGCTACACCTTC.

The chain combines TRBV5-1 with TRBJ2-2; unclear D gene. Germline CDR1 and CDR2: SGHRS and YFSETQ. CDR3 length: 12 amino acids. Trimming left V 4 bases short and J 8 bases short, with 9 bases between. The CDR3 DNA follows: TGCGCCAGCAGCGGGGATACGGGGGAGCTGTTTTTT. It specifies CASSGDTGELFF.

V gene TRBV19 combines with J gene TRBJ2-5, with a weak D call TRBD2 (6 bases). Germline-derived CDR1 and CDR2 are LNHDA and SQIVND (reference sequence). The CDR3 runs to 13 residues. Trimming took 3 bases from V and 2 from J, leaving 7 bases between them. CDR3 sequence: CASSMAGQETQYF. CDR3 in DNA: TGTGCCAGTAGTATGGCGGGACAAGAGACCCAGTACTTC.

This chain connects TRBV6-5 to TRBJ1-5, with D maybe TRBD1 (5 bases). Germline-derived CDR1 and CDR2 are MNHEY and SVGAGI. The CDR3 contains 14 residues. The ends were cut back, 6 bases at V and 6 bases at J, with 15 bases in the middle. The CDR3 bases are TGTGCCAGCAGACAGGAATATCGGAGTCAGCCCCAGCATTTT. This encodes CASRQEYRSQPQHF.

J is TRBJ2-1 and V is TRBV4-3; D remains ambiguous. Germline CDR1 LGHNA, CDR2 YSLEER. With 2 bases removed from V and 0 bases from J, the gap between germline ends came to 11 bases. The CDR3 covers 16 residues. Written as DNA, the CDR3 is TGCGCCAGCAGCCAAAAGGGCTCCAGCTCCTACAATGAGCAGTTCTTC. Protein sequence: CASSQKGSSSYNEQFF.

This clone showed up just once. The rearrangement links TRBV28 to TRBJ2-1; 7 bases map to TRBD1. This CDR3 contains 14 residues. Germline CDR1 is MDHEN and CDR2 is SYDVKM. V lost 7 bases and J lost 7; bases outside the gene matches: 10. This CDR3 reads CASNSPGQFNEQFF. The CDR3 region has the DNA TGTGCCAGCAACTCTCCGGGACAGTTTAATGAGCAGTTCTTC.

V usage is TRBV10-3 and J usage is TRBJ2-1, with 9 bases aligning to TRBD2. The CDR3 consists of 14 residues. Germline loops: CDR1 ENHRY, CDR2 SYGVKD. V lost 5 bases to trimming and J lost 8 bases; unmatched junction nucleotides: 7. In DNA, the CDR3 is TGTGCCATCAGTTTAGCGGGAGCGGCGGATGAGCAGTTCTTC. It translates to CAISLAGAADEQFF.

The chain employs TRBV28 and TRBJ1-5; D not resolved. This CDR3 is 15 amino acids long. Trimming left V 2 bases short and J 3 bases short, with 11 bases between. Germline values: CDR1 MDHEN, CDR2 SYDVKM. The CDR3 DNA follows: TGTGCCAGCAGTTTACTCGGTCGTACCAATCAGCCCCAGCATTTT. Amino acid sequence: CASSLLGRTNQPQHF. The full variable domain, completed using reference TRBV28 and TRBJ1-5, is DVKVTQSSRYLVKRTGEKVFLECVQDMDHENMFWYRQDPGLGLRLIYFSYDVKMKEKGDIPEGYSVSREKKERFSLILESASTNQTSMYLCASSLLGRTNQPQHFGDGTRLSIL.

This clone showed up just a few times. CDR3 residues: CASSSGGDEQYF. The CDR3 bases are TGTGCCAGCAGTTCCGGGGGCGACGAGCAGTACTTC. This sequence joins TRBV28 and TRBJ2-7; D is perhaps TRBD1 or TRBD2 (6 bases each). Germline V gives CDR1 MDHEN, CDR2 SYDVKM. This CDR3 has 12 amino acids. The V and J ends lost 4 bases and 5 bases respectively, with 9 bases between them.

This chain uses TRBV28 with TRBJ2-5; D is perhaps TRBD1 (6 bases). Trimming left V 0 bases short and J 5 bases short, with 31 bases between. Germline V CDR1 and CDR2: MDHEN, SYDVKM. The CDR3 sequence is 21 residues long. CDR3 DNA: TGTGCCAGCAGTTTATGCATAGAGGGGGACCGAGATTTACAAGGGGCGGAGACCCAGTACTTC. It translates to CASSLCIEGDRDLQGAETQYF. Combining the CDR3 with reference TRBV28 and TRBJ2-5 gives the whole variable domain DVKVTQSSRYLVKRTGEKVFLECVQDMDHENMFWYRQDPGLGLRLIYFSYDVKMKEKGDIPEGYSVSREKKERFSLILESASTNQTSMYLCASSLCIEGDRDLQGAETQYFGPGTRLLVL.

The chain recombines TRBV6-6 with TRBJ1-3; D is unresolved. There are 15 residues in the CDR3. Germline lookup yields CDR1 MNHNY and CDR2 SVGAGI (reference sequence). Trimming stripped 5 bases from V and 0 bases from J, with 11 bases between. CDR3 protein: CASSPPLSSGNTIYF. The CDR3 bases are TGTGCCAGCAGTCCACCTCTAAGCTCTGGAAACACCATATATTTT.

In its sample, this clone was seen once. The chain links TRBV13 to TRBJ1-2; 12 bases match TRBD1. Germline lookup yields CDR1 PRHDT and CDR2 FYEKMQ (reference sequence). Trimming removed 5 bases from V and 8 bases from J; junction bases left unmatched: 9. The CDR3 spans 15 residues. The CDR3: CASSPGTGGALGYTF. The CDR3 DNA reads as TGTGCCAGCAGCCCGGGGACAGGGGGCGCATTAGGCTACACCTTC.

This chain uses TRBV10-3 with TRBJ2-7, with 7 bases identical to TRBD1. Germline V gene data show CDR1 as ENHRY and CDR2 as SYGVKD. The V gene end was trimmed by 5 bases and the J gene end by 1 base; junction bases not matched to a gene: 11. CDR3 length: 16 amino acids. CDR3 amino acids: CAISINRGGNSYEQYF. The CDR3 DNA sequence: TGTGCCATCAGTATTAACAGGGGCGGCAATTCCTACGAGCAGTACTTC.